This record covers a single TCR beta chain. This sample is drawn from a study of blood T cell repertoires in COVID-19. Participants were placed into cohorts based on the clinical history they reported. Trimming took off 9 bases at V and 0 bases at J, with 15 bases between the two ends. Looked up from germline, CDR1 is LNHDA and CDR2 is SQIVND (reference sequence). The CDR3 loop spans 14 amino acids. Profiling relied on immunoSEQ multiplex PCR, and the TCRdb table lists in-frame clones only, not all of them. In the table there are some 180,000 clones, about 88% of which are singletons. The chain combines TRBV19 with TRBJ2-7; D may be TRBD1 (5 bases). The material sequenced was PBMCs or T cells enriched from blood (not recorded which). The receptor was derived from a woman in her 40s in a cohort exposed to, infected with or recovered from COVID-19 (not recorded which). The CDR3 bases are TGTGCCAGCGCACAGGTCGGATTCTCCTACGAGCAGTACTTC. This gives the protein CASAQVGFSYEQYF.